A single sample is the source of the 31 T cell receptor beta chains below, sequenced in a study of blood T cell repertoires in COVID-19. Generated by immunoSEQ multiplex PCR, the TCRdb table keeps only in-frame clones and is missing some. This table has under 300,000 clones, about 86% appearing once. Sequencing was performed on peripheral blood. The receptors were gathered from a man in his late teens or twenties with active or convalescent COVID-19.

The rearrangement uses TRBV6-2 or TRBV6-3 and TRBJ1-5; 7 nucleotides align to TRBD1. Germline CDR1 MNHEY, CDR2 SVGEGT. V trimming: 6 bases; J trimming: 4 bases; junction bases outside the gene matches: 9. The CDR3 loop spans 15 amino acids. Here the CDR3 reads CASSPDRQGNQPQHF. DNA of the CDR3: TGTGCCAGCAGCCCTGATCGACAGGGAAATCAGCCCCAGCATTTT.

The J gene is TRBJ2-2, the V gene TRBV15, with D tentatively TRBD2 (6 bases). With 3 bases removed from V and 2 bases from J, the gap between germline ends came to 7 bases. The CDR3 has 14 residues. Germline V gives CDR1 LNHNV, CDR2 YYDKDF (reference sequence). Written as DNA, the CDR3 is TGTGCCACCAGCAGGGGGGGAAACACCGGGGAGCTGTTTTTT. It codes for CATSRGGNTGELFF.

The chain links TRBV19 to TRBJ2-1, with 9 positions matching TRBD2. The CDR3 has 14 residues. Germline CDR1 LNHDA, CDR2 SQIVND (reference sequence). The J segment lost 3 bases and the V segment lost 3 bases, leaving 0 bases of the junction unmatched. The CDR3 is CASSMTSGYNEQFF. The CDR3 nucleotides read TGTGCCAGTAGTATGACTAGCGGCTACAATGAGCAGTTCTTC.

The chain employs TRBV27 and TRBJ2-1, with D possibly being TRBD2 (6 bases). CDR1 is MNHEY, CDR2 SMNVEV, per germline (reference sequence). V was clipped by 5 bases and J by 6 bases, with 14 bases between them. This CDR3 contains 14 residues. CDR3 residues: CASSRGGSLNEQFF. In DNA, the CDR3 is TGTGCCAGCAGTCGCGGAGGGTCACTCAATGAGCAGTTCTTC.

The J gene is TRBJ1-2, the V gene TRBV29-1, with TRBD1 as a possible D gene (5 bases). V lost 0 bases, J lost 0 bases, and 11 bases lay in between. Germline CDR1 reads SQVTM; CDR2 reads ANQGSEA. The CDR3 covers 15 residues. The CDR3 region is CSVEDLTGANYGYTF. CDR3 DNA: TGCAGCGTTGAAGATCTTACGGGGGCTAACTATGGCTACACCTTC.

V and J are TRBV18 and TRBJ1-2, with 8 bases fitting TRBD1. The trim removed 5 bases at V and 5 bases at J, leaving 4 bases unmatched. From germline, CDR1 is KGHSH and CDR2 LQKENI. There are 13 residues in the CDR3. The CDR3 DNA sequence: TGTGCCAGCTCATCCGACAGGGGTTATGGCTACACCTTC. Its translation: CASSSDRGYGYTF.

J is TRBJ2-7 and V is TRBV2; 8 positions match TRBD1. The CDR3 is 13 amino acids. Germline V gene sequence: CDR1 SNHLY, CDR2 FYNNEI. Trimming took 1 base from V and 4 from J; bases not matched to a gene: 0. CDR3 bases: TGTGCCAGCAGTGAAGGGACAGGGTACGAGCAGTACTTC. This codes for CASSEGTGYEQYF.

The chain has TRBV19 and TRBJ2-7; D remains unclear. This CDR3 comprises 13 residues. V shed 4 bases and J shed 2 bases, with 9 bases lying between them. The germline V gene encodes CDR1 LNHDA and CDR2 SQIVND (reference sequence). This CDR3 reads CASSTIEAYEQYF. Written as DNA, the CDR3 is TGTGCCAGTAGTACCATTGAGGCCTACGAGCAGTACTTC.

The rearrangement uses TRBV5-1 and TRBJ2-5, with 11 positions matching TRBD1. V lost 4 bases to trimming and J lost 5 bases; unmatched junction nucleotides: 4. The CDR3 runs 14 residues. CDR1 and CDR2 (germline): SGHRS, YFSETQ. The chain's CDR3 is CASSRGTGGETQYF. The CDR3 nucleotides read TGCGCCAGCAGCAGAGGGACAGGGGGTGAGACCCAGTACTTC.

This chain joins TRBV28 and TRBJ1-4; 8 bases match TRBD1. Looked up from germline, CDR1 is MDHEN and CDR2 is SYDVKM. The CDR3 runs 15 residues. V lost 1 base to trimming and J lost 5 bases; unmatched junction nucleotides: 3. In DNA, the CDR3 is TGTGCCAGCAGTTTATTCCAGGGGGCGAATGAAAAACTGTTTTTT. This sequence encodes CASSLFQGANEKLFF.

The rearrangement links TRBV7-9 to TRBJ2-1; no reliable D call. Germline V gene lookup returns CDR1 SEHNR and CDR2 FQNEAQ (reference sequence). There are 15 residues in the CDR3. Trimming shortened V by 4 bases and J by 0 bases, and 10 bases separated the two germline ends. Here the CDR3 DNA reads TGTGCCAGCAGCTCCAGTCATATCTCCTACAATGAGCAGTTCTTC. Its translation is CASSSSHISYNEQFF.

The rearrangement links TRBV7-3 to TRBJ2-3; possibly TRBD2 for D (5 bases). CDR3 length: 16 amino acids. Trimming cost V 5 bases and J 4 bases, with 19 bases left between them. The germline CDR1 and CDR2 sequences are SGHTA and FQGTGA. CDR3 loop: CASSPSPAGEADTQYF. The CDR3 DNA follows: TGTGCCAGCAGCCCAAGCCCGGCGGGTGAGGCAGATACGCAGTATTTT.

The V call is TRBV7-9, the J call TRBJ1-5; D is ambiguous. V lost 5 bases, J lost 3 bases, and 11 bases lay in between. CDR1 is SEHNR and CDR2 is FQNEAQ in the germline V gene (reference sequence). This CDR3 region has 14 residues. The CDR3 nucleotides read TGTGCCAGCAGCCCAGAGAGGAACAATCAGCCCCAGCATTTT. Protein: CASSPERNNQPQHF.

The chain carries TRBV28 and TRBJ1-5; 9 bases are shared with TRBD1. The trim removed 6 bases at V and 7 bases at J, leaving 10 bases unmatched. CDR1 and CDR2 (germline): MDHEN, SYDVKM. The CDR3 length is 15 residues. The chain's CDR3 is CASSPGTGMFQPQHF. CDR3 DNA sequence: TGTGCCAGCAGCCCTGGGACAGGGATGTTCCAGCCCCAGCATTTT.

This rearrangement joins TRBV5-1 to TRBJ2-3; D remains unclear. The germline CDR1 and CDR2 sequences are SGHRS and YFSETQ. V shed 1 base and J shed 9 bases, with 12 bases lying between them. This CDR3 is built from 13 residues. DNA of the CDR3: TGCGCCAGCAGCTTGACACGAAGCGAGACGCAGTATTTT. It codes for CASSLTRSETQYF. Together with reference TRBV5-1 and TRBJ2-3, the CDR3 gives the full variable domain: KAGVTQTPRYLIKTRGQQVTLSCSPISGHRSVSWYQQTPGQGLQFLFEYFSETQRNKGNFPGRFSGRQFSNSRSEMNVSTLELGDSALYLCASSLTRSETQYFGPGTRLTVL.

V and J are TRBV9 and TRBJ2-2; D gene uncertain. Germline CDR1 SGDLS, CDR2 YYNGEE. CDR3 size: 14 residues. The V end was cut by 0 bases, the J end by 6 bases, with 9 bases between. CDR3 nucleotides: TGTGCCAGCAGCGTAGAATCTCCGGCCGGGGAGCTGTTTTTT. Translating gives CASSVESPAGELFF.

This chain uses TRBV2 with TRBJ2-7; TRBD1 matches 7 bases. The V and J ends lost 0 bases and 5 bases, in that order; junction bases with no gene match: 7. The CDR3 spans 15 residues. Germline V gene data show CDR1 as SNHLY and CDR2 as FYNNEI. The CDR3 sequence: CASSEALGGRDEQYF. The CDR3 DNA reads TGTGCCAGCAGTGAAGCGCTAGGGGGCCGGGACGAGCAGTACTTC. Together with reference TRBV2 and TRBJ2-7, the CDR3 gives the full variable domain: EPEVTQTPSHQVTQMGQEVILRCVPISNHLYFYWYRQILGQKVEFLVSFYNNEISEKSEIFDDQFSVERPDGSNFTLKIRSTKLEDSAMYFCASSEALGGRDEQYFGPGTRLTVT.

The chain joins TRBV5-1 to TRBJ1-1, with D possibly being TRBD1 (5 bases). V was shortened by 0 bases and J by 2 bases, with 11 bases between the two germline ends. The length of the CDR3 is 15 residues. Germline V CDR1 and CDR2: SGHRS, YFSETQ. Here the CDR3 reads CASSLDFQGNTEAFF. DNA of the CDR3: TGCGCCAGCAGCTTGGATTTTCAGGGAAACACTGAAGCTTTCTTT.

This chain uses TRBV11-2 with TRBJ1-4; possibly TRBD1 for D (6 bases). Germline assignment: CDR1 SGHAT and CDR2 FQNNGV. V gave up 1 base and J gave up 10 bases, with 19 bases separating them. The length of the CDR3 is 16 residues. The CDR3 DNA reads TGTGCCAGCAGCTTAGGAGGGGGGGCGAATGGGGCAAAACTGTTTTTT. Its translation: CASSLGGGANGAKLFF. Combining the CDR3 with reference TRBV11-2 and TRBJ1-4 gives the whole variable domain EAGVAQSPRYKIIEKRQSVAFWCNPISGHATLYWYQQILGQGPKLLIQFQNNGVVDDSQLPKDRFSAERLKGVDSTLKIQPAKLEDSAVYLCASSLGGGANGAKLFFGSGTQLSVL.

This clone has a handful of counts. The J gene is TRBJ1-2, the V gene TRBV25-1, with 7 bases fitting TRBD1. CDR3 size: 11 residues. Germline lookup yields CDR1 MGHDK and CDR2 SYGVNS. V shed 8 bases, J shed 4 bases, and the junction held 1 base outside the gene matches. CDR3 nucleotide sequence: TGTGCCAGCGGGGACAGCTATGGCTACACCTTC. Its protein is CASGDSYGYTF.

The rearrangement links TRBV6-5 to TRBJ2-7; TRBD1 matches at 9 bases. The V segment lost 6 bases and the J segment 3 bases; nucleotides outside the gene matches: 9. The CDR3 totals 15 residues. Germline V gene sequence: CDR1 MNHEY, CDR2 SVGAGI. The CDR3 DNA reads TGTGCCAGCAGGTCTTTGACAGGGGGTTTCTACGAGCAGTACTTC. Its translation is CASRSLTGGFYEQYF.

The CDR3 DNA follows: TGTGCCTGGAAACCGGGACACGGCGGTTCACCCCTCCACTTT. Protein sequence: CAWKPGHGGSPLHF. This sequence joins TRBV30 and TRBJ1-6, with D possibly TRBD1 on 6 matching bases. The CDR3 runs 14 residues. V lost 4 bases to trimming and J lost 9 bases, with 16 bases between them. Germline V CDR1 and CDR2: GTSNPN, SVGIG (reference sequence).

To note about this clone: This sample includes further DNA sequences coding for the same CDR3. V gene TRBV28 combines with J gene TRBJ2-5; 10 positions match TRBD2. The ends lost 5 bases at V and 4 bases at J; junction bases unmatched: 4. CDR3 length: 14 amino acids. CDR1 MDHEN and CDR2 SYDVKM come from the germline V gene. CDR3 loop: CASSSGGAGETQYF. The CDR3 DNA is TGTGCCAGCAGTAGCGGGGGGGCGGGAGAGACCCAGTACTTC.

The chain carries TRBV10-3 and TRBJ2-3, with a weak D call TRBD2 (5 bases). Germline lookup yields CDR1 ENHRY and CDR2 SYGVKD. V shed 2 bases and J shed 0 bases, with 21 bases lying between them. The CDR3 consists of 19 residues. The CDR3 sequence is CAISEPTTTPLSSTDTQYF. DNA of the CDR3: TGTGCCATCAGTGAGCCGACTACCACCCCCTTATCTAGCACAGATACGCAGTATTTT.

The rearrangement joins TRBV14 to TRBJ2-1; possibly TRBD2 for D (7 bases). Germline CDR1 SGHDN, CDR2 FVKESK. Trimming shortened V by 2 bases and J by 4 bases, and 21 bases separated the two germline ends. CDR3 length equals 18 residues. CDR3 amino acids: CASSQNPGGGDAYNEQFF. Written as DNA, the CDR3 is TGTGCCAGCAGCCAAAACCCGGGCGGGGGCGACGCGTACAATGAGCAGTTCTTC.

The chain couples TRBV5-1 to TRBJ2-5, with D possibly matching TRBD2 (6 bases). Deletions cut 4 bases from V and 5 bases from J, with 15 bases between. Germline CDR1 is SGHRS and CDR2 is YFSETQ. The CDR3 has 14 residues. The DNA of the CDR3 is TGCGCCAGCAGCCCTAGGGCGGGACGGGAGACCCAGTACTTC. Translation gives CASSPRAGRETQYF.

V gene TRBV6-6 combines with J gene TRBJ2-4, with unresolved D. Germline V gene sequence: CDR1 MNHNY, CDR2 SVGAGI (reference sequence). Between the trimmed V and J ends, which lost 2 bases and 0 bases, there was a span of 5 bases. This CDR3 has 14 amino acids. The CDR3 here is CASSYELAKNIQYF. The CDR3 DNA follows: TGTGCCAGCAGTTACGAGCTAGCCAAAAACATTCAGTACTTC.

V and J are TRBV11-2 and TRBJ2-2; 10 bases fit TRBD1. The CDR3 covers 15 residues. The V gene end was trimmed by 3 bases and the J gene end by 5 bases; junction bases not matched to a gene: 3. The germline V gene encodes CDR1 SGHAT and CDR2 FQNNGV. The CDR3 reads CASSLGQGSTGELFF. For the CDR3, the DNA is TGTGCCAGCAGCTTGGGACAGGGGAGTACCGGGGAGCTGTTTTTT.

Written as DNA, the CDR3 is TGTGCCAGCAGTCATGGGGTCGGGAGAGACACCGGGGAGCTGTTTTTT. Its protein product is CASSHGVGRDTGELFF. This chain joins TRBV5-4 and TRBJ2-2; D is possibly TRBD2 (6 bases). The CDR3 covers 16 residues. Trimming removed 5 bases at V and 3 bases at J, with 17 bases between. In germline, CDR1 is SGHNT, CDR2 YYREEE (reference sequence). Full variable domain (outside the CDR3, taken from reference TRBV5-4 and TRBJ2-2): ETGVTQSPTHLIKTRGQQVTLRCSSQSGHNTVSWYQQALGQGPQFIFQYYREEENGRGNFPPRFSGLQFPNYSSELNVNALELDDSALYLCASSHGVGRDTGELFFGEGSRLTVL.

CDR3 sequence: CASSQEAGGQETQYF. The CDR3 region has the DNA TGTGCCAGCAGCCAAGAAGCGGGGGGGCAAGAGACCCAGTACTTC. The chain carries TRBV4-2 and TRBJ2-5, with 10 bases identical to TRBD2. Germline V gene data show CDR1 as LGHNA and CDR2 as YNFKEQ. The CDR3 has 15 amino acids. With 0 bases clipped from V and 2 bases from J, the junction kept 0 bases outside the gene matches.

The chain employs TRBV7-3 and TRBJ2-5; 7 bases are a match to TRBD2. The CDR3 is 14 amino acids. V dropped 6 bases and J dropped 3; count of bases not matched to a gene: 7. Germline V CDR1 and CDR2: SGHTA, FQGTGA. CDR3 DNA sequence: TGTGCCAGCAGTAGAATGGCGGGGGAAGAGACCCAGTACTTC. It specifies CASSRMAGEETQYF.